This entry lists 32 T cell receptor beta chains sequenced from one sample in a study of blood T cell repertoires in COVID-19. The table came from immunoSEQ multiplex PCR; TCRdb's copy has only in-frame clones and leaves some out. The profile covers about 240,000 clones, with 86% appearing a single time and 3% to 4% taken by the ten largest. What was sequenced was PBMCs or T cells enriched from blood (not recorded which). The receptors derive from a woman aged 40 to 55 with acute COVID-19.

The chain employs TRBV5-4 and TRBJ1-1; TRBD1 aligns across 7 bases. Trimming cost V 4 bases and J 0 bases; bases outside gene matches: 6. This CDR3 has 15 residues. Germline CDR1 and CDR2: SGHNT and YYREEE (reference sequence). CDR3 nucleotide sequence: TGTGCCAGCAGCGCGGGACAGATCATGAACACTGAAGCTTTCTTT. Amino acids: CASSAGQIMNTEAFF.

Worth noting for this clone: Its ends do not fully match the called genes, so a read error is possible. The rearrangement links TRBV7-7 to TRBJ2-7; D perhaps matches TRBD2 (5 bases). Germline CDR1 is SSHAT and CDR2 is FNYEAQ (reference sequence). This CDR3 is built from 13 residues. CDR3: CASSLGPGNEQYF. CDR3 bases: TGTGCTAGCAGCTTAGGTCCGGGGAACGAGCAGTACTTC.

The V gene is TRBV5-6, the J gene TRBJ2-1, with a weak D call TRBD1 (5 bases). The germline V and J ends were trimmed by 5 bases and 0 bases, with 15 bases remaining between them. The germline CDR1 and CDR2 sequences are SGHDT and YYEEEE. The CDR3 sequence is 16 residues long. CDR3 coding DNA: TGTGCCAGCAGGTTCAAAGGGGTTAGCTCCTACAATGAGCAGTTCTTC. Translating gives CASRFKGVSSYNEQFF.

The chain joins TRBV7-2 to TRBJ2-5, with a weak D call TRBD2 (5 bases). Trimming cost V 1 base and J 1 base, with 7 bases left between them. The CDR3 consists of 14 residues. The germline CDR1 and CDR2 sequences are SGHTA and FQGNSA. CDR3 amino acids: CASSLEDSQETQYF. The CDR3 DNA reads TGTGCCAGCAGCTTAGAGGACTCCCAAGAGACCCAGTACTTC.

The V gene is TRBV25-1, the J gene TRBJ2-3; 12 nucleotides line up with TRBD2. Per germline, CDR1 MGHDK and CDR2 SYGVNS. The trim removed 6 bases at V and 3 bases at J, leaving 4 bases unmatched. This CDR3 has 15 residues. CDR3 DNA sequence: TGTGCCAGCAGAGCTAGCGGGAGGGCGACAGATACGCAGTATTTT. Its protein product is CASRASGRATDTQYF.

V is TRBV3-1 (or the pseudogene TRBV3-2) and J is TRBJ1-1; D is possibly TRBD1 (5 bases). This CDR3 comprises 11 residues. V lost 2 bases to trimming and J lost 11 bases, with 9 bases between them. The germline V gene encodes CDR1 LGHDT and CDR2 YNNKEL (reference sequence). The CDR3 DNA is TGTGCCAGCAGCCAACAGGGCATTGCTTTCTTT. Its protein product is CASSQQGIAFF.

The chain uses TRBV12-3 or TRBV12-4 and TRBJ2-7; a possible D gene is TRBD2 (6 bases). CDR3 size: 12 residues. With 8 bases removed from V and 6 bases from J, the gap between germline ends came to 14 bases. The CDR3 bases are TGTGCCAGCGGCCACGGGGGAGGCGAGCAGTACTTC. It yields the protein CASGHGGGEQYF.

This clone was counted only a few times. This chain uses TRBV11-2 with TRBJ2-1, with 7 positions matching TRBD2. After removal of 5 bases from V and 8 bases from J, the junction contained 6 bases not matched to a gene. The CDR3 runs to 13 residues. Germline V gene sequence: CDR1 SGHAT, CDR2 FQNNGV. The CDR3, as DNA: TGTGCCAGCAGCGCGGGGAGGGGAGATGAGCAGTTCTTC. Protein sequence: CASSAGRGDEQFF.

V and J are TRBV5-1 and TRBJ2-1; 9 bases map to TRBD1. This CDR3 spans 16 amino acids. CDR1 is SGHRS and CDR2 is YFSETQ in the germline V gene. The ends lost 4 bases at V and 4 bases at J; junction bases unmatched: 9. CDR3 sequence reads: CASSKGRDRVYNEQFF. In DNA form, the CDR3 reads TGCGCCAGCAGCAAAGGGCGGGACAGGGTTTACAATGAGCAGTTCTTC.

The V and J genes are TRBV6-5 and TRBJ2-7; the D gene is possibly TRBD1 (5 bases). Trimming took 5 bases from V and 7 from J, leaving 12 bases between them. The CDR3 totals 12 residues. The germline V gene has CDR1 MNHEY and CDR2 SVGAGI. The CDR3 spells CASSPGLREQYF. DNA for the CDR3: TGTGCCAGCAGTCCAGGGCTACGGGAGCAGTACTTC.

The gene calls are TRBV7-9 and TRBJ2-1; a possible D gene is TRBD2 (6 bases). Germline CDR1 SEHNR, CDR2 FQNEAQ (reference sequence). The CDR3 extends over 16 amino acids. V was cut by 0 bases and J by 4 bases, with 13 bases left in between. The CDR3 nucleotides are TGTGCCAGCAGCTTAGCGGGTGGGGACTTATACAATGAGCAGTTCTTC. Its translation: CASSLAGGDLYNEQFF. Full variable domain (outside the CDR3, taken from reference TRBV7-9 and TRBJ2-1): DTGVSQNPRHKITKRGQNVTFRCDPISEHNRLYWYRQTLGQGPEFLTYFQNEAQLEKSRLLSDRFSAERPKGSFSTLEIQRTEQGDSAMYLCASSLAGGDLYNEQFFGPGTRLTVL.

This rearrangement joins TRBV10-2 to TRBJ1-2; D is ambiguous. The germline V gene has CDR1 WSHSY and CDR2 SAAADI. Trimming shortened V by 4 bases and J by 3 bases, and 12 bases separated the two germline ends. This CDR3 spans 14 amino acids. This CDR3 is CASSVSGSDYGYTF. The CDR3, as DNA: TGCGCCAGCAGTGTTTCGGGGAGTGACTATGGCTACACCTTC.

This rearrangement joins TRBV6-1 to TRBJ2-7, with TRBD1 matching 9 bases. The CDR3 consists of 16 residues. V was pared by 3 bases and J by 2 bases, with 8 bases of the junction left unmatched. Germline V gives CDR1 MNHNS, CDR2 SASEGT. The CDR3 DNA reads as TGTGCCAGCAGTGACCTTTACAGGGGGCGGCCCTACGAGCAGTACTTC. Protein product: CASSDLYRGRPYEQYF.

CDR3 nucleotides: TGTGCCAGCAGCTTGGGACAGGGGTTATCCTACGAGCAGTACTTC. Its translation: CASSLGQGLSYEQYF. The V gene is TRBV7-3, the J gene TRBJ2-7; 10 positions match TRBD1. With V trimmed by 3 bases and J by 1 base, 3 bases remained unmatched. The CDR3 is 15 amino acids. Germline V gives CDR1 SGHTA, CDR2 FQGTGA.

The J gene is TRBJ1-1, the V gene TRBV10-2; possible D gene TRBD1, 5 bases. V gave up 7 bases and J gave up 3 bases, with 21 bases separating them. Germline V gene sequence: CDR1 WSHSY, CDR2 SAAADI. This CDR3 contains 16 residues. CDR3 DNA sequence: TGCGCCAGCAAAGATCTAAGACAGATTCGGGACACTGAAGCTTTCTTT. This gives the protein CASKDLRQIRDTEAFF.

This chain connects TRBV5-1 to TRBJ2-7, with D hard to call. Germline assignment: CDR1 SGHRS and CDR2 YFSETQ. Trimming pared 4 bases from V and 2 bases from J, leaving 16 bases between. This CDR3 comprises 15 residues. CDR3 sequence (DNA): TGCGCCAGCAGCGCCTACACCGACTCCCCCTACGAGCAGTACTTC. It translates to CASSAYTDSPYEQYF.

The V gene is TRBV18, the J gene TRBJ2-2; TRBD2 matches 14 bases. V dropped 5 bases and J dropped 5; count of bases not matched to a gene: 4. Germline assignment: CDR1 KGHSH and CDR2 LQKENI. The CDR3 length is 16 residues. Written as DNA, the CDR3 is TGTGCCAGCTCAAAGGGACTAGCGGGAGTTACCGGGGAGCTGTTTTTT. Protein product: CASSKGLAGVTGELFF.

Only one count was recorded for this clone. The CDR3 loop reads CASSYSGSDQPQHF. The DNA of the CDR3 is TGTGCCAGCAGTTATTCGGGGAGCGATCAGCCCCAGCATTTT. The chain joins TRBV6-2 or TRBV6-3 to TRBJ1-5; D ambiguous. The germline V gene has CDR1 MNHEY and CDR2 SVGEGT. CDR3 size: 14 residues. With 3 bases removed from V and 5 bases from J, the gap between germline ends came to 11 bases.

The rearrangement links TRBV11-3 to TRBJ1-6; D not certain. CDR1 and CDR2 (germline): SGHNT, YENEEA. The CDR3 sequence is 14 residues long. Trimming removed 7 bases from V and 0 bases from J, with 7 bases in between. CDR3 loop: CASTISSYNSPLHF. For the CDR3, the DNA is TGTGCCAGCACGATTAGCTCCTATAATTCACCCCTCCACTTT. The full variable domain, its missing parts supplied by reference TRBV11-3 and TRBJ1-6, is EAGVVQSPRYKIIEKKQPVAFWCNPISGHNTLYWYLQNLGQGPELLIRYENEEAVDDSQLPKDRFSAERLKGVDSTLKIQPAELGDSAVYLCASTISSYNSPLHFGNGTRLTVT.

CDR3 bases: TGTGCCAGCAGTGCCCCCGGGGGGCGAGGCACTGAAGCTTTCTTT. Translating it yields CASSAPGGRGTEAFF. V usage is TRBV28 and J usage is TRBJ1-1, with D tentatively TRBD1 (6 bases). The CDR3 has 15 residues. V was clipped by 5 bases and J by 4 bases, with 17 bases between them. Germline V gene lookup returns CDR1 MDHEN and CDR2 SYDVKM.

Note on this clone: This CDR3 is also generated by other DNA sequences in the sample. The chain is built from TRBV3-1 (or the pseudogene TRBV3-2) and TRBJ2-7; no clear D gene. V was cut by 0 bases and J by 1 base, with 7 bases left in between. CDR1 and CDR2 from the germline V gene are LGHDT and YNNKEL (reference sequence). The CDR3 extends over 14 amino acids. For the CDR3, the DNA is TGTGCCAGCAGCCAAGATGCGGTTTCCTACGAGCAGTACTTC. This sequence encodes CASSQDAVSYEQYF.

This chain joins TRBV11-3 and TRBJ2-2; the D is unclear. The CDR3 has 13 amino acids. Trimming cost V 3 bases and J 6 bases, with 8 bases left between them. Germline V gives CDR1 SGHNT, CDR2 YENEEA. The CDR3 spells CASSFIRAGELFF. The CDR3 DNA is TGTGCCAGCAGCTTTATTCGCGCCGGGGAGCTGTTTTTT.

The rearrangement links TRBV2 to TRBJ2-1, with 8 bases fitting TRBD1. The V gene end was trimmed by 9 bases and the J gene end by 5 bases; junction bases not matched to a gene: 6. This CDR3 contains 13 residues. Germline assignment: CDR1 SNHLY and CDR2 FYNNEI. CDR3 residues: CASGGTGNNEQFF. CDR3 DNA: TGTGCCAGTGGGGGGACAGGAAACAATGAGCAGTTCTTC. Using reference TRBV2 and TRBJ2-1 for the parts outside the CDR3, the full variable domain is EPEVTQTPSHQVTQMGQEVILRCVPISNHLYFYWYRQILGQKVEFLVSFYNNEISEKSEIFDDQFSVERPDGSNFTLKIRSTKLEDSAMYFCASGGTGNNEQFFGPGTRLTVL.

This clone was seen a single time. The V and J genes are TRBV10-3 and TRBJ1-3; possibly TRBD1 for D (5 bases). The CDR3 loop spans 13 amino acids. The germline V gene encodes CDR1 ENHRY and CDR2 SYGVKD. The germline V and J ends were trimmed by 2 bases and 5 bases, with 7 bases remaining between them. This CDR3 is CAISETGRNTIYF. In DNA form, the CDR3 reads TGTGCCATCAGTGAGACAGGAAGAAACACCATATATTTT.

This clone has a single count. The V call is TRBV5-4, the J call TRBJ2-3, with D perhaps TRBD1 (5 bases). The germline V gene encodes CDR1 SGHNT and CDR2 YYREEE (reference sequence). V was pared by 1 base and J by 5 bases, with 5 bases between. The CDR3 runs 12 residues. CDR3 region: CASSLRGDTQYF. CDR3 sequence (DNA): TGTGCCAGCAGCTTGAGGGGAGATACGCAGTATTTT. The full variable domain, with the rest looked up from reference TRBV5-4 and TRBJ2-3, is ETGVTQSPTHLIKTRGQQVTLRCSSQSGHNTVSWYQQALGQGPQFIFQYYREEENGRGNFPPRFSGLQFPNYSSELNVNALELDDSALYLCASSLRGDTQYFGPGTRLTVL.

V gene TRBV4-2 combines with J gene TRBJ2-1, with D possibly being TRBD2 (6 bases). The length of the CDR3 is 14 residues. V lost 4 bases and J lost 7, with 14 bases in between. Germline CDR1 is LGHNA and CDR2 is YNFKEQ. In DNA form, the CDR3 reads TGTGCCAGCAGCCGGGTACGGGGGTCGAATGAGCAGTTCTTC. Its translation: CASSRVRGSNEQFF.

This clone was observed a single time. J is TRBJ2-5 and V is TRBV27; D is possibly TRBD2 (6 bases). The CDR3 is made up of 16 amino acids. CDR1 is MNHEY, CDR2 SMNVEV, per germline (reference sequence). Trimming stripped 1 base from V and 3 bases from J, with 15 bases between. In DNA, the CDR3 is TGTGCCAGCAGTTTATTTGCCGGGACTCCGAAAGAGACCCAGTACTTC. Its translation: CASSLFAGTPKETQYF.

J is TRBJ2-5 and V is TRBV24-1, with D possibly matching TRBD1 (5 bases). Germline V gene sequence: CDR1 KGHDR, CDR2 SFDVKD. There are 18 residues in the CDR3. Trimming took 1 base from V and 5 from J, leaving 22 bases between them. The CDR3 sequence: CATSDFWLGVVFGETQYF. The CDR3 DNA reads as TGTGCCACCAGTGATTTTTGGCTAGGGGTCGTGTTTGGGGAGACCCAGTACTTC.

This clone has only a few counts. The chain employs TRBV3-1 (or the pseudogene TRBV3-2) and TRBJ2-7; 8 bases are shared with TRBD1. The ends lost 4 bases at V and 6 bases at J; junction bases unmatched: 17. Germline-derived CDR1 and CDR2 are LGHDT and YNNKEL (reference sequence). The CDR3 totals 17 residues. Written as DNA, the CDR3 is TGTGCCAGCAGCCTTACACCCGGACAGGGCGGTATGTTCGAGCAGTACTTC. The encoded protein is CASSLTPGQGGMFEQYF.

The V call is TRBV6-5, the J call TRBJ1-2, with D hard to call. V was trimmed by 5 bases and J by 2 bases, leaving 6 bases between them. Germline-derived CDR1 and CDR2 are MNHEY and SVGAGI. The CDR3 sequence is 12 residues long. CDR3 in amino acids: CASSNGNYGYTF. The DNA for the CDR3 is TGTGCCAGCAGTAACGGGAACTATGGCTACACCTTC.

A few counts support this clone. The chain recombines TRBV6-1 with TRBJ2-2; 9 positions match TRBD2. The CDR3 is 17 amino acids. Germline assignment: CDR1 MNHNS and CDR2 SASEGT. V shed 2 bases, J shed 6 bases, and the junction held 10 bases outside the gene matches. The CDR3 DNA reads TGTGCCAGCAGTGAACGGGTGGCGGGAGGGATCCCCGGGGAGCTGTTTTTT. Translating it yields CASSERVAGGIPGELFF.

The CDR3 sequence is CASSLALEEKLFF. The CDR3, as DNA: TGTGCCAGCAGCTTAGCGCTGGAGGAAAAACTGTTTTTT. V and J are TRBV7-8 and TRBJ1-4; no clear D gene. The CDR3 loop spans 13 amino acids. Germline lookup yields CDR1 SGHVS and CDR2 FQNEAQ. The germline V and J ends were trimmed by 0 bases and 8 bases, with 7 bases remaining between them. Drawing the rest from reference TRBV7-8 and TRBJ1-4, the complete variable domain is GAGVSQSPRYKVAKRGQDVALRCDPISGHVSLFWYQQALGQGPEFLTYFQNEAQLDKSGLPSDRFFAERPEGSVSTLKIQRTQQEDSAVYLCASSLALEEKLFFGSGTQLSVL.